This T cell receptor (beta chain) emerged from a study of CD8+ T cells in alopecia areata. Concerning this clone: Its antigen is still unknown. Other DNA sequences in this specimen translate into the identical CDR3.

Collected material from alopecia areata patients comprised lesional scalp punch biopsies and peripheral blood. The researchers isolated CD4+ and CD8+ T cells from PBMCs by sorting. Findings of the study overall: Normal scalp showed lower clonality than lesional scalp, especially alopecia totalis/universalis. Sharing of TCRs across patients appeared less clear than in mice, possibly for HLA-related reasons.

The length of the CDR3 is 14 residues. Germline loops: CDR1 MGHRA, CDR2 YSYEKL. The junction had 0 bases not matched to a gene; V was cut back by 2 bases and J by 3 bases. Investigators isolated RNA and reverse transcribed it into cDNA to act as the sequencing template. Some clones are missing from TCRdb's copy, which holds only in-frame ones; the method was immunoSEQ multiplex PCR. The sample contains around 34,000 clones, 55% of which appear only once. V and J are TRBV4-1 and TRBJ2-7; 11 nucleotides align to TRBD2. The receptor's source is a human donor with alopecia areata. The sample comprised NKG2D-high CD8+ T cells sorted from blood. The DNA for the CDR3 is TGCGCCAGCAGCCAACTAGCGGGGGGCTACGAGCAGTACTTC. Protein sequence: CASSQLAGGYEQYF.